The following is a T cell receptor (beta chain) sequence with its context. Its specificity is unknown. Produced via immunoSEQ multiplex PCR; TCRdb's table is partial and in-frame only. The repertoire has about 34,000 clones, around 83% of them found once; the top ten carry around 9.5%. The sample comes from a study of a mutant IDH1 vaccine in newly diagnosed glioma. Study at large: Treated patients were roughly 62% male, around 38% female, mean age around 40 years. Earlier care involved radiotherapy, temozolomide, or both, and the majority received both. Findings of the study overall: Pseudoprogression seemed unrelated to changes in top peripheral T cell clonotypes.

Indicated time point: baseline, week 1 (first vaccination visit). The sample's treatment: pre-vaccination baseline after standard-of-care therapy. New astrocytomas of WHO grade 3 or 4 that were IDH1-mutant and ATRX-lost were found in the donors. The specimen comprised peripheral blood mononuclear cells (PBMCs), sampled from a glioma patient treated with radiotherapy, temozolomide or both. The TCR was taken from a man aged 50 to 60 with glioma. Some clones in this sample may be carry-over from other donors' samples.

The CDR3 region has the DNA TGTGCCAGCAGTCCGGACAGGGGAAGCACTGAAGCTTTCTTT. Its protein is CASSPDRGSTEAFF. The rearrangement uses TRBV6-5 and TRBJ1-1, with 9 bases that match TRBD1. The length of the CDR3 is 14 residues. V lost 5 bases, J lost 4 bases, and 5 bases stayed unmatched. In germline, CDR1 is MNHEY, CDR2 SVGAGI.